The present T cell receptor beta chain was sequenced within a study of T cell repertoires in aging, cancer and after chemotherapy (dated by TCRdb to about 2019). In the study overall: Donors were distributed across six age groups ranging from 30 or younger to 70 or older, with at least three individuals included per group. Peripheral blood TCR beta repertoires from healthy donors and cancer patients were profiled to examine immunoaging and T cell reconstitution after chemotherapy. In the hematological group, paired pre- and post-chemotherapy samples were obtained from chronic lymphocytic leukemia patients treated with fludarabine- or bendamustine-based regimens. In total, the full dataset held some 8.2 million TCR reads. Alongside approximately 97 healthy donors serving as a reference group, the cohort included over 200 cancer patients, of whom some 91 had hematological cancers and around 120 had solid cancers.

What the work shows at the level of the full study, not this receptor alone: Compared with age-matched healthy donors, untreated patients with either hematological or solid cancers had significantly lower TCR diversity in the blood along with higher clonality. An increase in median generation probability over the chemotherapy interval was observed in both cancer cohorts, suggesting that the repertoire was reconstituted through rebound thymic output. Lymphoid organ infiltration was present in hematological cancer patients, and this infiltration may itself impair thymic emigration or peripheral T cell expansion. According to the authors, the repertoire data do not permit conclusions about immunological memory after chemotherapy. In healthy donors, the decline in TCR diversity with age was mainly explained by loss of richness, whereas in cancer patients loss of evenness was also found to contribute.

TCR beta rearrangements were amplified from genomic DNA isolated from peripheral blood, not from sorted cells or RNA. The junction shows trimming of 5 bases on V and 0 bases on J, plus 11 bases between the germline ends. Via the germline V gene (reference sequence), CDR1 is MNHNY and CDR2 SVGAGI. From cysteine to phenylalanine, the CDR3 is 15 amino acids long. Solely the CDR3 DNA is kept, with 45 bases framed from the first base. A remark on this clonotype: What antigen it recognizes has not been identified. No much larger clone exists at a distance of one base, and base qualities are not known.

Rearranged TRB sequences spanning V, D and J segments were amplified in a multiplex touch-down PCR with a mixed TRB-A/B primer pool. Illumina adapters and sample indices were attached to the amplicons in two consecutive PCR reactions using Phusion HS II polymerase. The amplicons were purified from gel with the NucleoSpin Gel and PCR Clean-up kit and then assessed with Qubit and an Agilent 2100 Bioanalyzer. The libraries were sequenced on an Illumina MiSeq with 600-cycle, single-indexed, paired-end runs. As for the authors' bioinformatics: MiXCR versions 2.12 and 3.0.5 were used to process the TRB sequences. Each unique CDR3 nucleotide sequence was treated as one clone, and only productive sequences with two or more reads were kept. The repertoire metrics were Shannon diversity, evenness, clonality (calculated as one minus evenness), and diversity profiles parameterized by alpha from 0 to 5. The IGoR algorithm was used to calculate generation probabilities of clones in the paired pre- and post-chemotherapy samples. TCRdb took the public reads, trimmed them with fastp at Q25, ran MiXCR for clone calling and kept in-frame beta chains. Rows matching on CDR3 protein sequence are summarized as one entry with the most common DNA and genes. In this record, the V and J calls reflect TCRdb's handling and not the investigators' own analysis. The sample has about 1,800 distinct CDR3 sequences on record, roughly 55% of them singletons. The top ten hold roughly four fifths of the sample.

The material sequenced was blood. The sequence joins TRBV6-6 to TRBJ1-5; D gene: possibly TRBD1, on 5 matching bases. The receptor was derived from a human donor with a blood cancer. The nucleotide sequence is TGTGCCAGCAGTCCCCTCAGGGTTAGCAATCAGCCCCAGCATTTT. This encodes CASSPLRVSNQPQHF.